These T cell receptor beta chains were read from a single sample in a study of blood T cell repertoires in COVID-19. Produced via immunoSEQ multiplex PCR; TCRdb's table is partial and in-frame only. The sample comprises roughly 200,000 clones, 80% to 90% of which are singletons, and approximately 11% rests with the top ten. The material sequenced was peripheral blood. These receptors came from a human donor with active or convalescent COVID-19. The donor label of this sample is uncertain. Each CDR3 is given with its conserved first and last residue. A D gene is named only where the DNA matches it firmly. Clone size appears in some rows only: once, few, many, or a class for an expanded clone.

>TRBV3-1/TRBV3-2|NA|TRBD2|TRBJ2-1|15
TGTGCCAGCAGCCAACTGAGCGGGGGGGCCGGTGAGCAGTTCTTC
CASSQLSGGAGEQFF
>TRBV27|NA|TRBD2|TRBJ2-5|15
TGTGCCAGTAGACTAGCGGGAGGAATCCAAGAGACCCAGTACTTC
CASRLAGGIQETQYF
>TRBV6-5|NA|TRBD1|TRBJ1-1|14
TGTGCCAGCAGGACTAGGGGGCGCGACACTGAAGCTTTCTTT
CASRTRGRDTEAFF
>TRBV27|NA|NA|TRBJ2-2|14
TGTGCCAGCAGTTTAACTTCTAACACCGGGGAGCTGTTTTTT
CASSLTSNTGELFF
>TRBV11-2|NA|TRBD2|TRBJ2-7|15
TGTGCCAGCAGCCTGACTAGCGGGACCTCCTACGAGCAGTACTTC
CASSLTSGTSYEQYF
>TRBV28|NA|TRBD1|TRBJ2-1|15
TGTGCCAGCAGCTCTACCGGGACAGGCTTCAATGAGCAGTTCTTC
CASSSTGTGFNEQFF
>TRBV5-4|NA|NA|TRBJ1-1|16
TGTGCCAGCAGCTACGATCCCGGGGAGGCGAACACTGAAGCTTTCTTT
CASSYDPGEANTEAFF
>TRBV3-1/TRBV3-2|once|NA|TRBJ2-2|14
TGTGCCAGCAGCCAGGGGAGGTCCCCCGGGGAGCTGTTTTTT
CASSQGRSPGELFF
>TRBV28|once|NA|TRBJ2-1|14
TGTGCCAGCAAGGGGGGGACCGAATACAATGAGCAGTTCTTC
CASKGGTEYNEQFF
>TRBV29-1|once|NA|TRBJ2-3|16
TGCAGCGGTGACAGCCAGAACCAGGGGCGGATAGATACGCAGTATTTT
CSGDSQNQGRIDTQYF
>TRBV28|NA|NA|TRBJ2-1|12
TGTGCCAGCAGTTTGGCCCCCAATGAGCAGTTCTTC
CASSLAPNEQFF
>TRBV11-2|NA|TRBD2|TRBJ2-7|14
TGTGCCAGCAGCCTACGCGGGACTAGCGTGGAGAGGTACTTC
CASSLRGTSVERYF
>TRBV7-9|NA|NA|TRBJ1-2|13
TGTGCCAGCAGCTTAGACATCAACGATGGCTACACCTTC
CASSLDINDGYTF
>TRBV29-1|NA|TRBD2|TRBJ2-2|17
TGCAGCGTTGATGGGGGAGGGCTCGGCGGAGTCACCGGGGAGCTGTTTTTT
CSVDGGGLGGVTGELFF
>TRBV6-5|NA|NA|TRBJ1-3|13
TGTGCCAGCTTTCCATCCTCTGGAAACACCATATATTTT
CASFPSSGNTIYF
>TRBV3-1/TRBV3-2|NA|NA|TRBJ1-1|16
TGTGCCAGCAGCTTACGGGCAGGTAGAGGAGGTGGAGAAGCTTTCTTT
CASSLRAGRGGGEAFF
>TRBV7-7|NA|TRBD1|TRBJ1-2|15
TGTGCTAGCAGCCCCCTAACAGGGGGATCAGGTGGCTACACCTTC
CASSPLTGGSGGYTF
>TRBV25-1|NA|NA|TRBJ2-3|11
TGTGCCAGCCGTCCCACAGATACGCAGTATTTT
CASRPTDTQYF
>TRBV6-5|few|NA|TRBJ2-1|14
TGTGCCAGCAGCACCGGGATGTCCTACAATGAGCAGTTCTTC
CASSTGMSYNEQFF
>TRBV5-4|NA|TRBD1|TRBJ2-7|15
TGTGCCACGAGGGGGCCGGGACAGGGTGGCTACGAGCAGTACTTC
CATRGPGQGGYEQYF
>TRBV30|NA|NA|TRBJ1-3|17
TGTGCCTGGAGTACAGGCGGCCCTGCTTACTCTGGAAACACCATATATTTT
CAWSTGGPAYSGNTIYF
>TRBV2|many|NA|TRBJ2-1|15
TGTGCCAGCAGTGGCCAGTCGGAGGGATACAATGAGCAGTTCTTC
CASSGQSEGYNEQFF
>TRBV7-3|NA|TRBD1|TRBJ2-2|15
TGTGCCAGCAGCATGACAGGGGGCGCGGCCGGGGAGCTGTTTTTT
CASSMTGGAAGELFF
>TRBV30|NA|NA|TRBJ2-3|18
TGTGCCTGGAACCTTTCGGCGGGGTGCCTTTCTAGCACAGATACGCAGTATTTT
CAWNLSAGCLSSTDTQYF
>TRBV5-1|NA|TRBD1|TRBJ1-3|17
TGCGCCAGCAGCCGGTGGGCACAGGGGCAATCTGGAAACACCATATATTTT
CASSRWAQGQSGNTIYF
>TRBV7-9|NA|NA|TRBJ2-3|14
TGTGCCAGCAGCTGGGGCAGCGTAACAGATACGCAGTATTTT
CASSWGSVTDTQYF
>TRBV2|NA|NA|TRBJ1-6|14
TGTGCCAGCTTACTAGACGGACAGTCTACATATTTCCACTTT
CASLLDGQSTYFHF
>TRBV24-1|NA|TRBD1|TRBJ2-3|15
TGTGCCACCAGTGAGTCTGGACAGGGGGTAAATACGCAGTATTTT
CATSESGQGVNTQYF
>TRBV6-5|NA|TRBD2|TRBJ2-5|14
TGTGCCAGCAGCTACGGGACTAGTCGGGAGACCCAGTACTTC
CASSYGTSRETQYF
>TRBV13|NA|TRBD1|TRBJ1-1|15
TGTGCCAGCAGCTTAGGAGGACAGGGGGCCGCTGAAGCTTTCTTT
CASSLGGQGAAEAFF
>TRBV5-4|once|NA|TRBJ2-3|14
TGTGCCAGCAGCCTTGGCGGGGCGGAAGATACGCAGTATTTT
CASSLGGAEDTQYF
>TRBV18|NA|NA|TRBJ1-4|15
TGTGCCAGCTCGTCCCCGGTACAGCCTAATGAAAAACTGTTTTTT
CASSSPVQPNEKLFF
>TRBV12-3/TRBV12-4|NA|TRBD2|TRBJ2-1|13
TGTGCCAGTCTTAGCGGGGTCTACAATGAGCAGTTCTTC
CASLSGVYNEQFF
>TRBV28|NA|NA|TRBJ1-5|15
TGTGCCAGCACCTTGGCCGGGGGGCCCAATCAGCCCCAGCATTTT
CASTLAGGPNQPQHF
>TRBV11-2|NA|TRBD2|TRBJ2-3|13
TGTGCCAGCAGCCTCAACGGGGGGGATACGCAGTATTTT
CASSLNGGDTQYF
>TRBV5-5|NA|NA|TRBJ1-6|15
TGTGCCAGCACCATTGGGGGGACCCTCAATTCACCCCTCCACTTT
CASTIGGTLNSPLHF
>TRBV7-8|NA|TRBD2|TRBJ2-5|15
TGTGCCAGCAGCCAAGGGGGGACTAGGAGAGAGACCCAGTACTTC
CASSQGGTRRETQYF
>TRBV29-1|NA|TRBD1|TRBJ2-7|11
TGCAGCGCCCACAGGGGGCGGGAGCAGTACTTC
CSAHRGREQYF
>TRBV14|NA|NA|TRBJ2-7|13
TGTGCCAGCAGCCTCCTAACTCGCTACGAGCAGTACTTC
CASSLLTRYEQYF
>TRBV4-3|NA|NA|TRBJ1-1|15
TGCGCCAGCAGCCAAGATAACGGGGGAGCGACTGAAGCTTTCTTT
CASSQDNGGATEAFF
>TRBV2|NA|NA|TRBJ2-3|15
TGTGCCAGTAGAGACAGGCCCGCTTCCACAGATACGCAGTATTTT
CASRDRPASTDTQYF
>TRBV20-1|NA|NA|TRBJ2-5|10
TGCAGTGCGTTTAAAGAGACCCAGTACTTC
CSAFKETQYF
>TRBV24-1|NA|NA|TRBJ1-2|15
TGTGCCACCAGTGATTTTTCGGCAGGGCTGGGAGGCCACACCTTC
CATSDFSAGLGGHTF
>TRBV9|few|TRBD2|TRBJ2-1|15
TGTGCCAGCAGCGTAGTTCATAGGGGAGGGGATGAGCAGTTCTTC
CASSVVHRGGDEQFF
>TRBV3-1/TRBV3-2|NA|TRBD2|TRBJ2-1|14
TGTGCCAGCAGCCCCGGGCGGGAGTTTAGTGAGCAGTTCTTC
CASSPGREFSEQFF
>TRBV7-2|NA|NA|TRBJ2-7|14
TGTGCCAGCAGCGTCGCTAGGCTGACCTACGAGCAGTACTTC
CASSVARLTYEQYF
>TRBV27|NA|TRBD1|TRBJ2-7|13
TGTGCCAGGGAAGAGGGACAGATCTACGAGCAGTACTTC
CAREEGQIYEQYF
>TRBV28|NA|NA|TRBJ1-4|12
TGTGCCAGCAGTTTCTCCCCCGAAAAACTGTTTTTT
CASSFSPEKLFF
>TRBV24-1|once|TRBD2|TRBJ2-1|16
TGTGCCACCAGTGATTCACTAGCGGGAGCCCGCAATGAGCAGTTCTTC
CATSDSLAGARNEQFF
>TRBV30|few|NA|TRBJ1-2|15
TGTGCCTGGGGAGGGTCTTACAGGGATAACTATGGCTACACCTTC
CAWGGSYRDNYGYTF
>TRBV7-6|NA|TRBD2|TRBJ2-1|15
TGTGCCAGCAGCTCCCTGGCGGGGGGGTACAATGAGCAGTTCTTC
CASSSLAGGYNEQFF
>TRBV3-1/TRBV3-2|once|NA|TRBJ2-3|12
TGTGCCAGCCTAGGGGGTGGAGATACGCAGTATTTT
CASLGGGDTQYF
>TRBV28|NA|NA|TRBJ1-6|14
TGTGCCAGCAGTTTTCCGGTCTCGAATTCACCCCTCCACTTT
CASSFPVSNSPLHF
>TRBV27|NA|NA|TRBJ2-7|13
TGTGCCAGCAGTTCGGACAGACGGTTTGAGCAGTACTTC
CASSSDRRFEQYF
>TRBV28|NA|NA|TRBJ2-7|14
TGTGCCAGCAGCACTCGACAGGACTCCTACGAGCAGTACTTC
CASSTRQDSYEQYF